These 30 T cell receptor beta chains share one sample of origin, sequenced in a study of cytomegalovirus exposure and HLA in healthy donors (dated by TCRdb to about 2017). The receptor library was made with the immunoSEQ multiplex PCR assay. A mixture of 60 forward primers for TCR Vbeta segments and 13 reverse primers for TCR Jbeta segments was used in the multiplex PCR. TCRdb carries this immuneACCESS record with in-frame sequences only. Its versions omit some clonotypes, under half of them owing to an unresolved V gene in the studies checked, with the rest unexplained. In all, the sample holds under 200,000 clones, and around 75% of those were seen once. The ten largest clones take up about 2% of the sample. Sequenced material: PBMCs. Receptors originate from a human donor in good health.

This chain connects TRBV14 to TRBJ1-4; 7 positions match TRBD1. Trimming at V came to 1 base and at J to 8 bases, leaving 7 bases not matched to a gene. The CDR3 is made up of 15 amino acids. In germline, CDR1 is SGHDN, CDR2 FVKESK. The CDR3 DNA reads TGTGCCAGCAGCCAAGGACAGGGCGTGGGCGAAAAACTGTTTTTT. This encodes CASSQGQGVGEKLFF.

This sequence joins TRBV5-6 and TRBJ1-1; 9 bases align to TRBD1. Germline loops: CDR1 SGHDT, CDR2 YYEEEE. V shed 5 bases, J shed 0 bases, and the junction held 5 bases outside the gene matches. The CDR3 covers 15 residues. Here the CDR3 DNA reads TGTGCCAGCAGAATACACAGGGGGCTGAACACTGAAGCTTTCTTT. Translated: CASRIHRGLNTEAFF.

The rearrangement joins TRBV5-6 to TRBJ2-5; 7 nucleotides line up with TRBD2. V trimming: 0 bases; J trimming: 1 base; junction bases outside the gene matches: 0. The germline CDR1 and CDR2 sequences are SGHDT and YYEEEE. The CDR3 is 14 amino acids. The CDR3 here is CASSLGGGQETQYF. The CDR3 bases are TGTGCCAGCAGCTTGGGGGGGGGCCAAGAGACCCAGTACTTC.

The gene calls are TRBV5-1 and TRBJ2-5, with 8 bases lining up with TRBD1. J lost 2 bases, V lost 2 bases, and 8 bases had no gene match. The CDR3 runs 16 residues. Per the germline V gene, CDR1 is SGHRS and CDR2 is YFSETQ. Written as DNA, the CDR3 is TGCGCCAGCAGCTTCGGGGCAGGGGGCGATCAAGAGACCCAGTACTTC. It specifies CASSFGAGGDQETQYF.

The chain has TRBV7-9 and TRBJ1-1; D might be TRBD1 (6 bases). Germline V gene sequence: CDR1 SEHNR, CDR2 FQNEAQ (reference sequence). Deletions cut 5 bases from V and 1 base from J, with 20 bases between. The CDR3 has 17 residues. Here the CDR3 DNA reads TGTGCCAGCAGCCAAAGCGGGGGCGGATCCGGGAACACTGAAGCTTTCTTT. It yields the protein CASSQSGGGSGNTEAFF.

The chain is built from TRBV5-6 and TRBJ1-6, with 7 nucleotides matching TRBD1. The CDR3 is 17 amino acids. The V segment lost 3 bases and the J segment 5 bases; nucleotides outside the gene matches: 11. The V gene's germline CDR1 is SGHDT and CDR2 YYEEEE. The CDR3 DNA reads TGTGCCAGCAGCTATTTGACAGGGACGGGGGATAATTCACCCCTCCACTTT. Residues: CASSYLTGTGDNSPLHF. Combining the CDR3 with reference TRBV5-6 and TRBJ1-6 gives the whole variable domain DAGVTQSPTHLIKTRGQQVTLRCSPKSGHDTVSWYQQALGQGPQFIFQYYEEEERQRGNFPDRFSGHQFPNYSSELNVNALLLGDSALYLCASSYLTGTGDNSPLHFGNGTRLTVT.

The V call is TRBV9, the J call TRBJ1-4; possible D gene TRBD1, 5 bases. V was trimmed by 0 bases and J by 4 bases, leaving 13 bases between them. The CDR3 sequence is 16 residues long. Germline V CDR1 and CDR2: SGDLS, YYNGEE. CDR3 amino acids: CASSVGWGGVNEKLFF. CDR3 coding DNA: TGTGCCAGCAGCGTAGGCTGGGGGGGGGTTAATGAAAAACTGTTTTTT.

This chain links TRBV25-1 with TRBJ1-6; D is unresolved. Germline lookup yields CDR1 MGHDK and CDR2 SYGVNS. The CDR3 sequence is 15 residues long. The ends were cut back, 2 bases at V and 9 bases at J, with 14 bases in the middle. The CDR3 loop reads CASSELPASGSPLHF. For the CDR3, the DNA is TGTGCCAGCAGTGAACTCCCGGCCTCGGGTTCACCCCTCCACTTT.

This sequence joins TRBV9 and TRBJ2-3, with D perhaps TRBD2 (5 bases). Germline V gene data show CDR1 as SGDLS and CDR2 as YYNGEE. The CDR3 has 14 residues. V was trimmed by 0 bases and J by 4 bases, leaving 9 bases between them. For the CDR3, the DNA is TGTGCCAGCAGCGTAGCTCAGGAGGCAGATACGCAGTATTTT. Its translation: CASSVAQEADTQYF.

Only one count was recorded for this clone. The chain joins TRBV27 to TRBJ1-6; 7 bases align to TRBD1. V shed 4 bases, J shed 8 bases, and the junction held 2 bases outside the gene matches. Looked up from germline, CDR1 is MNHEY and CDR2 is SMNVEV (reference sequence). This CDR3 spans 13 amino acids. CDR3 in DNA: TGTGCCAGCAGTTGGCAGGGGGATTCACCCCTCCACTTT. Encoded protein: CASSWQGDSPLHF.

The V call is TRBV12-5, the J call TRBJ2-7; 8 nucleotides match TRBD1. CDR1 is LGHNT, CDR2 FRNRAP, per germline. The trim removed 0 bases at V and 2 bases at J, leaving 0 bases unmatched. The CDR3 spans 14 residues. The CDR3 is CASGLVQGAYEQYF. The CDR3 region has the DNA TGTGCTAGTGGTTTGGTACAGGGGGCCTACGAGCAGTACTTC. Combining the CDR3 with reference TRBV12-5 and TRBJ2-7 gives the whole variable domain DARVTQTPRHKVTEMGQEVTMRCQPILGHNTVFWYRQTMMQGLELLAYFRNRAPLDDSGMPKDRFSAEMPDATLATLKIQPSEPRDSAVYFCASGLVQGAYEQYFGPGTRLTVT.

The chain links TRBV10-2 to TRBJ1-1; 9 nucleotides line up with TRBD1. The CDR3 is 14 amino acids. Germline V gene sequence: CDR1 WSHSY, CDR2 SAAADI. Losses at the gene ends were 6 bases for V and 5 bases for J; bases not matched to a gene: 7. CDR3 in DNA: TGCGCCAGCAGAGCCGGACAGGGGCGGACTGAAGCTTTCTTT. Translation gives CASRAGQGRTEAFF.

The chain couples TRBV2 to TRBJ2-2; D gene unclear. V lost 8 bases, J lost 1 base, and 5 bases lay in between. CDR3 size: 12 residues. The germline V gene has CDR1 SNHLY and CDR2 FYNNEI. Written as DNA, the CDR3 is TGTGCCAGCGGCCAGAACACCGGGGAGCTGTTTTTT. Translating gives CASGQNTGELFF. The full variable domain, completed using reference TRBV2 and TRBJ2-2, is EPEVTQTPSHQVTQMGQEVILRCVPISNHLYFYWYRQILGQKVEFLVSFYNNEISEKSEIFDDQFSVERPDGSNFTLKIRSTKLEDSAMYFCASGQNTGELFFGEGSRLTVL.

V gene TRBV11-2 combines with J gene TRBJ2-7; 7 bases map to TRBD2. Unmatched junction bases numbered 6, after V lost 3 bases and J lost 1 base. The CDR3 runs 15 residues. Germline V gene lookup returns CDR1 SGHAT and CDR2 FQNNGV. The CDR3 reads CASSLERGISYEQYF. As DNA, the CDR3 is TGTGCCAGCAGCTTGGAGCGGGGTATATCCTACGAGCAGTACTTC.

The rearrangement uses TRBV5-5 and TRBJ1-2, with D possibly being TRBD1 (6 bases). Trimming took 2 bases from V and 6 from J, leaving 11 bases between them. The germline gives CDR1 SGHKS, CDR2 YYEKEE (reference sequence). This CDR3 has 13 amino acids. The CDR3, as DNA: TGTGCCAGCAGCTTTGGAGGGGGGGATGGCTACACCTTC. It translates to CASSFGGGDGYTF.

This clone has more than one count but fewer than ten. The gene calls are TRBV25-1 and TRBJ1-4, with 11 bases lining up with TRBD1. The CDR3 runs to 13 residues. V trimming: 6 bases; J trimming: 8 bases; junction bases outside the gene matches: 2. Germline V lookup: CDR1 MGHDK, CDR2 SYGVNS. CDR3 amino acids: CASSWTGGEKLFF. In DNA form, the CDR3 reads TGTGCCAGCAGCTGGACAGGGGGCGAAAAACTGTTTTTT.

The V and J genes are TRBV29-1 and TRBJ2-7, with 8 bases aligning to TRBD1. CDR3 length: 13 amino acids. After removal of 4 bases from V and 2 bases from J, the junction contained 4 bases not matched to a gene. Germline CDR1 is SQVTM and CDR2 is ANQGSEA. CDR3 residues: CSVVWTGTYEQYF. For the CDR3, the DNA is TGCAGCGTTGTTTGGACAGGGACCTACGAGCAGTACTTC.

The V call is TRBV27, the J call TRBJ1-5; D may be TRBD1 (6 bases). V shed 11 bases and J shed 5 bases, with 31 bases lying between them. The CDR3 spans 18 residues. Germline loops: CDR1 MNHEY, CDR2 SMNVEV (reference sequence). The chain's CDR3 is CASAQGLGLHREHQPQHF. CDR3 sequence (DNA): TGTGCCTCTGCACAGGGATTAGGGCTACATAGGGAGCATCAGCCCCAGCATTTT.

The V call is TRBV6-6, the J call TRBJ1-5, with 7 bases that match TRBD1. Trimming took 6 bases from V and 4 from J; bases not matched to a gene: 9. The V gene's germline CDR1 is MNHNY and CDR2 SVGAGI (reference sequence). The CDR3 sequence is 15 residues long. The CDR3 spells CASSQGGTANQPQHF. For the CDR3, the DNA is TGTGCCAGCAGCCAAGGGGGGACAGCGAATCAGCCCCAGCATTTT.

The gene calls are TRBV5-1 and TRBJ2-5; TRBD2 is a possible D gene (7 bases). Germline values: CDR1 SGHRS, CDR2 YFSETQ. The V and J ends lost 5 bases and 5 bases respectively, with 19 bases between them. The CDR3 runs to 15 residues. The CDR3 loop is CASSGDRGASETQYF. CDR3 coding DNA: TGCGCCAGCAGTGGGGACCGGGGGGCCTCGGAGACCCAGTACTTC.

The rearrangement joins TRBV2 to TRBJ1-1; TRBD1 is a possible D gene (5 bases). The CDR3 has 14 residues. CDR1 SNHLY and CDR2 FYNNEI come from the germline V gene. V gave up 5 bases and J gave up 3 bases, with 13 bases separating them. CDR3 bases: TGTGCCAGCAGTACCAGGGTACAGGACACTGAAGCTTTCTTT. Its protein product is CASSTRVQDTEAFF.

This clone was counted a few times. The chain links TRBV27 to TRBJ2-7; 8 positions match TRBD2. J lost 3 bases, V lost 3 bases, and 7 bases had no gene match. There are 15 residues in the CDR3. Germline-derived CDR1 and CDR2 are MNHEY and SMNVEV (reference sequence). The DNA of the CDR3 is TGTGCCAGCAGTTTGTACAGCGGGGGAAACTACGAGCAGTACTTC. Translated, it gives CASSLYSGGNYEQYF.

The rearrangement links TRBV27 to TRBJ2-7; the D gene is possibly TRBD1 (6 bases). The CDR3 loop spans 13 amino acids. V lost 0 bases, J lost 3 bases, and 6 bases lay in between. CDR1 and CDR2 from the germline V gene are MNHEY and SMNVEV (reference sequence). CDR3 in amino acids: CASSLSQGYEQYF. In DNA, the CDR3 is TGTGCCAGCAGTTTATCACAGGGCTACGAGCAGTACTTC.

This chain joins TRBV29-1 and TRBJ2-3, with TRBD2 matching over 10 bases. V was clipped by 6 bases and J by 2 bases; unmatched bases: 11. The CDR3 sequence is 16 residues long. Germline CDR1 is SQVTM and CDR2 is ANQGSEA. The CDR3 DNA reads as TGCAGCGTCGCAGGGGTTAGCGGGGGGAACACAGATACGCAGTATTTT. Translating it yields CSVAGVSGGNTDTQYF.

The chain carries TRBV6-1 and TRBJ1-1; 8 bases match TRBD1. Germline V gives CDR1 MNHNS, CDR2 SASEGT. Losses at the gene ends were 4 bases for V and 5 bases for J; bases not matched to a gene: 12. CDR3 length: 16 residues. CDR3 coding DNA: TGTGCCAGCAGTGGCGGTGGAAGACAGGGGAGTACTGAAGCTTTCTTT. Translated, it gives CASSGGGRQGSTEAFF.

The genes are TRBV7-2 and TRBJ1-5, with D perhaps TRBD1 (6 bases). The germline V gene encodes CDR1 SGHTA and CDR2 FQGNSA. V shed 5 bases and J shed 8 bases, with 10 bases lying between them. The CDR3 is 12 residues long. Written as DNA, the CDR3 is TGTGCCAGCAGCCTGGGACACGAGCCCCAGCATTTT. Translation gives CASSLGHEPQHF.

The chain couples TRBV9 to TRBJ1-2, with TRBD1 as a possible D gene (6 bases). Germline assignment: CDR1 SGDLS and CDR2 YYNGEE. This CDR3 has 13 residues. Trimming stripped 4 bases from V and 5 bases from J, with 12 bases between. CDR3 nucleotides: TGTGCCAGCAGCCCAGAACAGGGTTATGGCTACACCTTC. Protein: CASSPEQGYGYTF.

This chain joins TRBV7-2 and TRBJ2-5; 10 bases are a match to TRBD2. This CDR3 contains 18 residues. V was pared by 1 base and J by 4 bases, with 12 bases of the junction left unmatched. Germline assignment: CDR1 SGHTA and CDR2 FQGNSA. The CDR3 nucleotides are TGTGCCAGCAGCTTAGGTCGGCTAGCGGGGGCGAGCATAGAGACCCAGTACTTC. It is translated as CASSLGRLAGASIETQYF.

CDR3 bases: TGTGCCAGTAGTATCATCTACGCGGGGCCCTTAGTATATACGCAGTATTTT. Encoded protein: CASSIIYAGPLVYTQYF. The V gene is TRBV19, the J gene TRBJ2-3, with D possibly matching TRBD2 (6 bases). CDR1 and CDR2 from the germline V gene are LNHDA and SQIVND (reference sequence). Trimming stripped 3 bases from V and 7 bases from J, with 23 bases between. The CDR3 is made up of 17 amino acids.

The V gene is TRBV5-1, the J gene TRBJ2-3; D is undetermined. The CDR3 contains 11 residues. V lost 1 base and J lost 5, with 2 bases in between. Germline CDR1 reads SGHRS; CDR2 reads YFSETQ. In DNA form, the CDR3 reads TGCGCCAGCAGCTTGCAAGATACGCAGTATTTT. This gives the protein CASSLQDTQYF. The full variable domain, its missing parts supplied by reference TRBV5-1 and TRBJ2-3, is KAGVTQTPRYLIKTRGQQVTLSCSPISGHRSVSWYQQTPGQGLQFLFEYFSETQRNKGNFPGRFSGRQFSNSRSEMNVSTLELGDSALYLCASSLQDTQYFGPGTRLTVL.